The next 3 T cell receptor beta chains were all read from a single sample in a study of early T cells in non-severe SARS-CoV-2 infection. Each CDR3 protein gets one entry after TCRdb re-called the 5' RACE reads with MiXCR. The sample includes over 20,000 distinct CDR3 sequences, 5.5% of them seen just once. The sequenced material came from whole blood. The receptors were sampled from an adult who was a healthcare worker with PCR-confirmed SARS-CoV-2 infection or an uninfected control (not recorded which).

This clonotype was counted at least ten times. The chain is built from TRBV28 and TRBJ2-7; D unresolved. The CDR3 extends over 12 amino acids. Germline assignment: CDR1 MDHEN and CDR2 SYDVKM. V lost 5 bases and J lost 2, with 7 bases in between. This CDR3 is CASSRLPYEQYF. CDR3 nucleotide sequence: TGTGCCAGCAGTCGGCTGCCCTACGAGCAGTACTTC.

CDR3 coding DNA: TGTGCCCTCTCCTCCGGGACAGGGGCCTACGAGCAGTACTTC. Its protein product is CALSSGTGAYEQYF. The gene calls are TRBV2 and TRBJ2-7; 10 nucleotides match TRBD1. The junction had 9 bases not matched to a gene; V was cut back by 11 bases and J by 2 bases. The CDR3 extends over 14 amino acids. Looked up from germline, CDR1 is SNHLY and CDR2 is FYNNEI.

The chain recombines TRBV19 with TRBJ2-1; 8 bases are shared with TRBD1. J was trimmed by 5 bases and V by 8 bases; bases with no gene match: 8. The CDR3 covers 14 residues. CDR1 is LNHDA and CDR2 is SQIVND in the germline V gene (reference sequence). The CDR3: CASRRDRWDNEQFF. The DNA for the CDR3 is TGTGCCAGTCGAAGGGACAGGTGGGACAATGAGCAGTTCTTC. Using reference TRBV19 and TRBJ2-1 for the parts outside the CDR3, the full variable domain is DGGITQSPKYLFRKEGQNVTLSCEQNLNHDAMYWYRQDPGQGLRLIYYSQIVNDFQKGDIAEGYSVSREKKESFPLTVTSAQKNPTAFYLCASRRDRWDNEQFFGPGTRLTVL.